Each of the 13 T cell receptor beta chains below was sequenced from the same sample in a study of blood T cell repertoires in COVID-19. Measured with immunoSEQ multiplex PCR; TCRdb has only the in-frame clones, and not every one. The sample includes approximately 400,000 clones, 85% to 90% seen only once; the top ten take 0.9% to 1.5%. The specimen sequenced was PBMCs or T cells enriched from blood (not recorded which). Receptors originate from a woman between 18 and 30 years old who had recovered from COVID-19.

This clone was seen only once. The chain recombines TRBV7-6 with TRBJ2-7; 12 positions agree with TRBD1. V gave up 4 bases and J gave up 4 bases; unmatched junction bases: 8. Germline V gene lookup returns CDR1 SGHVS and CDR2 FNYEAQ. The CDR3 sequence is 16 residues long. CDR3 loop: CASSYETGQGAYEQYF. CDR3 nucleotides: TGTGCCAGCAGCTACGAGACGGGACAGGGGGCTTACGAGCAGTACTTC.

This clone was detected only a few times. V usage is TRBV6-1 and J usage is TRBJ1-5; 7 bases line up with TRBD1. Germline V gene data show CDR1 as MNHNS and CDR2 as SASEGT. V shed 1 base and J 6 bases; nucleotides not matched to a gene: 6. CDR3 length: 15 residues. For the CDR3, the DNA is TGTGCCAGCAGTGAAGGGACAGGTGGGCCTCAGCCCCAGCATTTT. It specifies CASSEGTGGPQPQHF.

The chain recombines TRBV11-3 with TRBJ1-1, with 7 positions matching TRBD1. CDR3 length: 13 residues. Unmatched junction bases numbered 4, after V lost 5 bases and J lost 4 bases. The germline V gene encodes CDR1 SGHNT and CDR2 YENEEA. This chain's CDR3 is CASSRDSLTEAFF. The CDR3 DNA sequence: TGTGCCAGCAGCCGGGACAGCCTCACTGAAGCTTTCTTT.

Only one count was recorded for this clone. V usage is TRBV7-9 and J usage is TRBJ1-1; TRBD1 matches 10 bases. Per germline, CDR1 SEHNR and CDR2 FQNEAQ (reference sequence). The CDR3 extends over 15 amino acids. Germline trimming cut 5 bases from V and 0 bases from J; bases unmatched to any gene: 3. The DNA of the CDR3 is TGTGCCAGCAGCGCGGGACAGGGGTTGAACACTGAAGCTTTCTTT. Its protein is CASSAGQGLNTEAFF.

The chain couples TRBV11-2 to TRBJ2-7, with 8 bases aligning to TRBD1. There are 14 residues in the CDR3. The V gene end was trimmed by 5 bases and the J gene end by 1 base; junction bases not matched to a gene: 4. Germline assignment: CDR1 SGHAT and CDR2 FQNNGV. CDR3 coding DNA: TGTGCCAGCAGCCCCGGGACAGGTTCCTACGAGCAGTACTTC. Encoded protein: CASSPGTGSYEQYF.

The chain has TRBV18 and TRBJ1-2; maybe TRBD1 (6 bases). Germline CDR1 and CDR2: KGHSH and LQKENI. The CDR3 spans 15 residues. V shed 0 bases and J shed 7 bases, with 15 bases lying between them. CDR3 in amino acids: CASSPPGHVIIGYTF. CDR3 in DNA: TGTGCCAGCTCACCACCGGGACACGTTATTATTGGCTACACCTTC.

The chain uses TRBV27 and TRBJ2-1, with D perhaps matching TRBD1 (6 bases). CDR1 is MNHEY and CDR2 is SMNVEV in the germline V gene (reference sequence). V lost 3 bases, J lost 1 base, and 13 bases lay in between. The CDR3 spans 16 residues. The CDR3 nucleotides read TGTGCCAGCAGTTTCCCGACAGGAGATTCCTACAATGAGCAGTTCTTC. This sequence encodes CASSFPTGDSYNEQFF.

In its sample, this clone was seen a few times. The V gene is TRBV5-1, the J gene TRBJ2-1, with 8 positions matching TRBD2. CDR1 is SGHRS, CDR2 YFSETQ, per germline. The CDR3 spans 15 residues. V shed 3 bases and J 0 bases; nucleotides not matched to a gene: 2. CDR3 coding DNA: TGCGCCAGCAGCTACAGCGGGAGCTCCTACAATGAGCAGTTCTTC. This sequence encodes CASSYSGSSYNEQFF.

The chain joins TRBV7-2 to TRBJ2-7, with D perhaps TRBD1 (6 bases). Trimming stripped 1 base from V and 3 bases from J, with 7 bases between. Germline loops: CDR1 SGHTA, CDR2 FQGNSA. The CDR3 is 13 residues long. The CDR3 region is CASSLVGGYEQYF. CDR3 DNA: TGTGCCAGCAGCTTAGTAGGGGGCTACGAGCAGTACTTC.

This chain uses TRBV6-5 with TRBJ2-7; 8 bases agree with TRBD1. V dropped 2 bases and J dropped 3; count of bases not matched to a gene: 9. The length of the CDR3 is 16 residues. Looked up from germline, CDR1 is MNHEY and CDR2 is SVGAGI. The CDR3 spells CASSYATGATNYEQYF. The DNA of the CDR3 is TGTGCCAGCAGTTACGCGACAGGGGCGACGAACTACGAGCAGTACTTC.

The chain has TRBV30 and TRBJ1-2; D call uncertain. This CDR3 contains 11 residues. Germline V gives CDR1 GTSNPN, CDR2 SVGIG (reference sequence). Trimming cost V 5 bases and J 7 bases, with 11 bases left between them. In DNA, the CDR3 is TGTGCCTGGGGTACGTTGCGTGGCTACACCTTC. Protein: CAWGTLRGYTF. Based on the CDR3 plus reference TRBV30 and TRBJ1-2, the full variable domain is SQTIHQWPATLVQPVGSPLSLECTVEGTSNPNLYWYRQAAGRGLQLLFYSVGIGQISSEVPQNLSASRPQDRQFILSSKKLLLSDSGFYLCAWGTLRGYTFGSGTRLTVV.

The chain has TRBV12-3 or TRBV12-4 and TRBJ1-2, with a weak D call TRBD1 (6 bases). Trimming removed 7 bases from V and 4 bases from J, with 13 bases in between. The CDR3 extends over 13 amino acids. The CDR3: CASTRDNRYGYTF. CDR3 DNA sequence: TGTGCCAGCACCCGGGACAATCGCTATGGCTACACCTTC.

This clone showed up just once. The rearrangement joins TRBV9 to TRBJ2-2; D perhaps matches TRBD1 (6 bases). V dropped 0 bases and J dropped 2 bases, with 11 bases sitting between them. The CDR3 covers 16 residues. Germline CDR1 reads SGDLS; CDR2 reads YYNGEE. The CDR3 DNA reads TGTGCCAGCAGCGTAGGACAGGCCCGTAACACCGGGGAGCTGTTTTTT. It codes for CASSVGQARNTGELFF.